This T cell receptor beta chain was identified in a study of blood T cell repertoires in COVID-19. The repertoire was sequenced with immunoSEQ multiplex PCR; TCRdb's copy has only in-frame clones and lacks some. The data show about 83,000 clones, with about nine tenths seen just once and approximately 16% held by the top ten. In this sample, this clone turned up once. V lost 3 bases and J 5 bases, leaving 11 bases between the germline ends. The CDR3 covers 14 residues. Germline CDR1 and CDR2: SGHTA and FQGNSA. The rearrangement uses TRBV7-2 and TRBJ2-1; D is perhaps TRBD2 (5 bases). Sequences were obtained from peripheral blood. The source of this sequence is a woman of 80 years or more with active or convalescent COVID-19. In nucleotides, the CDR3 is TGTGCCAGCAGCTTGTCGGGGAGAAACAATGAGCAGTTCTTC. It is translated as CASSLSGRNNEQFF.